The entry that follows covers one T cell receptor (beta chain) sequence. Sequencing used immunoSEQ multiplex PCR; TCRdb keeps in-frame clones, though not all of them. The sample comprises fewer than 150,000 clones, around 87% of which are singletons, and roughly 30% rests with the top ten. The sample originates from a study of blood T cell repertoires in COVID-19. Study-level background: The United States, Italy and Spain supplied acute and convalescent COVID-19 samples. PBMCs, B-cell-depleted T cells, or T cells were the source of the cDNA or gDNA that made up the material.

Germline V gene lookup returns CDR1 MNHEY and CDR2 SMNVEV (reference sequence). With V trimmed by 2 bases and J by 5 bases, 14 bases remained unmatched. The CDR3 length is 18 residues. The origin of this receptor is a woman in her seventies with acute or convalescent COVID-19. The sequenced material came from peripheral blood. The chain joins TRBV27 to TRBJ2-1, with 8 positions matching TRBD1. The CDR3: CASSLLALPGGFHNEQFF. The CDR3 DNA is TGTGCCAGCAGTTTACTCGCCCTTCCAGGGGGCTTCCACAATGAGCAGTTCTTC.